Here is one T cell receptor (beta chain) with its context. Its antigen is not yet known. No quality values exist for individual bases; no much larger clone is one base distant. This sample is part of a study of shared clonotypes between healthy human individuals (dated by TCRdb to between 2020 and 2021). Context from the whole study: Three men and a couple of women, aged 18 to 49 years, made up the cohort. The study deeply sequenced blood TCR repertoires of about 5 healthy adults to estimate repertoire size and the extent of clonotype sharing between individuals. For each donor, CD4 naive and CD4 memory were each run on three plates, CD8 naive on two plates, and CD8 memory on one plate. To increase sequencing depth and limit assay-specific biases, different laboratories used diverse techniques to prepare libraries and sequence TCR repertoires. Per donor, leukapheresis produced somewhere between about 0.94 and 9 billion PBMCs. Results the study describes overall, beyond this receptor: Larger estimated clonotype richness was generally found for naive subsets than for memory subsets. Only blood was sampled, and tissue TCR repertoires likely differ from those in blood. About 5% of naive CD4, around 3.5% of naive CD8, around 2.3% of memory CD4, and about 0.4% of memory CD8 clonotypes were shared across several donors. Clonotypes shared by all four sorted-subset donors showed higher generation probabilities than non-shared clonotypes. Rarefaction of sorted-subset datasets indicated incomplete sequencing despite the large sequencing depth. Pairwise subsampling indicated that sequencing depth was expected to affect the degree of clonotype sharing among donors. The small number of donors limited the genetic and exposure-history diversity represented.

CD8 naive samples consisted of CD45RO-negative cells that were positively selected for CCR7, yielding a CD45RA+CCR7+ population without TemRA cells. The donors were healthy, HIV-negative adults who had no recently reported acute infections or vaccinations. All donors were Caucasian adults living in Nashville, Tennessee, USA. After blood collection by leukapheresis, PBMCs were isolated using Ficoll-Histopaque density gradient centrifugation and then cryopreserved in the vapor phase of liquid nitrogen. Analytical flow cytometry was used to check the purity and quantity of each magnetically sorted T cell population. From each sorted fraction, genomic DNA was isolated and quantified by UV absorbance on a Nanodrop 2000c. Using the deep immunoSEQ assay, TCR CDR3 regions were amplified from genomic DNA by multiplex PCR. Extracted genomic DNA from each cell subset was spread evenly across all wells of several immunoSEQ 96-well plates, with each plate serving as a replicate. For sorted subsets, approximately 0.2 ug of genomic DNA, equivalent to roughly 30,000 T cell genomes, went into each replicate PCR. Purified libraries were quantified with a Qubit 3.0 fluorometer, sized on a Bioanalyzer 2100, and re-quantified with the KAPA Library Quantification kit. Each immunoSEQ 96-well plate was sequenced on its own single-read 150-cycle Illumina NextSeq 550 flow cell. Per the authors' processing: The immunoSEQ output contained only junctional sequences without quality scores, so filtering could not match that applied to full-length reads. To assign V/J genes and CDR3, sequences were annotated against IMGT germline references using PyIR, a Python wrapper for IgBLAST v1.9. Reads were removed for weak V/J assignments (E-value above 1e-6), missing CDR3, stop codons, out-of-frame junctions, or ambiguous translated residues. V3J clonotypes were defined by identical inferred V gene, J gene, and CDR3 amino acid sequence. Percentage overlap between repertoires was computed as shared unique clonotypes divided by the size of the smaller repertoire. Three approaches were used to assess repertoire richness: RTK rarefaction, the Chao1 estimator, and Recon v2.1 estimates of unobserved clonotypes. OLGA was used to compute generation probabilities for all TCRbeta clonotypes that the gDNA method yielded from four donors. TCRdb took over this immuneACCESS table, retaining in-frame rearrangements with V and J assigned. Such tables are incomplete; in checked studies, under half of the missing clones stem from an unresolved V gene, and the remainder is unexplained. That table furnishes V, J and clone size, whereas the DNA furnished D and trimming. The sample table records some 2.1 million clones; just under 95% of these occur just once. The ten largest clones capture about 1.1% of the sample.

A distance of 14 bases separates the germline ends of V and J, which lose 3 bases and 3 bases respectively. The CDR3 starts with the cysteine, ends with the phenylalanine, and has 15 residues. The read is trimmed to its CDR3 DNA, 45 bases read in frame from base 1. Sequences SGHVS (CDR1) and FNYEAQ (CDR2) are obtained from the germline V gene. The sequence came from a man aged 18 to 30 in good health. The sequencing sample was made of naive CD8+ T cells sorted from blood. Read against the paper, the sample's cell subset or site label means: CD45RA+CCR7+. Rearrangement joined TRBV7-6 to TRBJ1-1; the best D guess is TRBD1, with 6 bases matching. The CDR3 reads as follows: CASSLTTEGDTEAFF. The sequenced DNA: TGTGCCAGCAGCTTGACCACCGAGGGGGACACTGAAGCTTTCTTT.